Shown below are 20 T cell receptor beta chains from a single sample sequenced in a study of shared clonotypes between healthy human individuals. Profiled with immunoSEQ multiplex PCR; TCRdb holds only in-frame clones, not every one. The table shows about 1.4 million clones, with roughly 96% occurring only once. The specimen was naive CD4+ T cells sorted from blood. Subset reported: CD45RA+ positively selected. The receptors here all came from a man aged 25-40 years in good health.

The chain uses TRBV4-1 and TRBJ2-7, with 7 bases aligning to TRBD2. Germline CDR1 is MGHRA and CDR2 is YSYEKL. CDR3 length: 12 residues. Trimming took 7 bases from V and 12 from J; bases not matched to a gene: 12. CDR3 nucleotides: TGCGCCAGCAATTTCGGCCGGGAGGTCATGTACTTC. Translated: CASNFGREVMYF.

The chain uses TRBV18 and TRBJ1-5, with D possibly being TRBD1 (5 bases). CDR3 length: 16 residues. Looked up from germline, CDR1 is KGHSH and CDR2 is LQKENI. The V end was cut by 3 bases, the J end by 0 bases, with 12 bases between. CDR3 sequence reads: CASSPPGRGSNQPQHF. CDR3 coding DNA: TGTGCCAGCTCACCGCCGGGACGTGGTAGCAATCAGCCCCAGCATTTT.

This chain connects TRBV10-3 to TRBJ1-1, with 7 nucleotides matching TRBD1. The CDR3 spans 15 residues. Germline V gene data show CDR1 as ENHRY and CDR2 as SYGVKD. The junction had 14 bases not matched to a gene; V was cut back by 7 bases and J by 6 bases. The CDR3 is CAINARAQGMAEAFF. CDR3 coding DNA: TGTGCCATCAATGCCCGGGCACAGGGGATGGCTGAAGCTTTCTTT.

The rearrangement joins TRBV2 to TRBJ2-3, with D possibly TRBD2 on 6 matching bases. This CDR3 is built from 16 residues. V lost 2 bases to trimming and J lost 2 bases, with 14 bases between them. Germline V gene lookup returns CDR1 SNHLY and CDR2 FYNNEI. In nucleotides, the CDR3 is TGTGCCAGCAGTGAATCAATGTGGGGACTCACAGATACGCAGTATTTT. Translated: CASSESMWGLTDTQYF.

The chain joins TRBV5-1 to TRBJ1-2; D is possibly TRBD1 (6 bases). CDR3 length equals 13 residues. V was trimmed by 4 bases and J by 8 bases, leaving 15 bases between them. Germline assignment: CDR1 SGHRS and CDR2 YFSETQ. The CDR3 region has the DNA TGCGCCAGCAGCCGGTGGGGGGCCGGCGGCTACACCTTC. This gives the protein CASSRWGAGGYTF.

The chain links TRBV16 to TRBJ1-1; TRBD1 might be the D (5 bases). The CDR3 has 15 amino acids. Germline values: CDR1 KGHSY, CDR2 FQNENV. V shed 0 bases and J shed 3 bases, with 11 bases lying between them. The CDR3 here is CASSQSRGGYTEAFF. For the CDR3, the DNA is TGTGCCAGCAGCCAATCGCGGGGCGGGTACACTGAAGCTTTCTTT. Complete variable domain (other parts from reference TRBV16 and TRBJ1-1): GEEVAQTPKHLVRGEGQKAKLYCAPIKGHSYVFWYQQVLKNEFKFLISFQNENVFDETGMPKERFSAKCLPNSPCSLEIQATKLEDSAVYFCASSQSRGGYTEAFFGQGTRLTVV.

The J gene is TRBJ2-7, the V gene TRBV27, with a possible D match to TRBD1 (5 bases). Trimming removed 6 bases from V and 2 bases from J, with 14 bases in between. This CDR3 is built from 14 residues. CDR1 and CDR2 (germline): MNHEY, SMNVEV (reference sequence). CDR3 nucleotides: TGTGCCAGCAGACTACGACAGTCTACCTACGAGCAGTACTTC. Its translation is CASRLRQSTYEQYF.

This chain joins TRBV27 and TRBJ1-1; D possibly corresponds to TRBD1 (6 bases). Germline V lookup: CDR1 MNHEY, CDR2 SMNVEV (reference sequence). Between the trimmed V and J ends, which lost 6 bases and 1 base, there was a span of 18 bases. This CDR3 comprises 16 residues. Here the CDR3 reads CASRTRGRGRNTEAFF. CDR3 sequence (DNA): TGTGCCAGCAGGACCCGGGGCAGGGGAAGGAACACTGAAGCTTTCTTT.

The gene calls are TRBV5-6 and TRBJ2-1; TRBD1 matches 7 bases. From germline, CDR1 is SGHDT and CDR2 YYEEEE. V shed 2 bases, J shed 4 bases, and the junction held 9 bases outside the gene matches. CDR3 length equals 16 residues. CDR3 amino acids: CASSLLQGSPYNEQFF. In nucleotides, the CDR3 is TGTGCCAGCAGCTTATTACAGGGGTCCCCATACAATGAGCAGTTCTTC.

This clone showed up just once. This chain joins TRBV25-1 and TRBJ2-7, with no clear D. V was pared by 4 bases and J by 0 bases, with 13 bases between. The CDR3 contains 15 residues. Germline V gene data show CDR1 as MGHDK and CDR2 as SYGVNS. Here the CDR3 reads CASSVRGILSYEQYF. Here the CDR3 DNA reads TGTGCCAGCAGTGTAAGAGGAATTCTCTCCTACGAGCAGTACTTC.

This chain connects TRBV6-5 to TRBJ1-4; 7 bases fit TRBD1. This CDR3 has 15 amino acids. The ends lost 6 bases at V and 5 bases at J; junction bases unmatched: 9. Germline values: CDR1 MNHEY, CDR2 SVGAGI. The CDR3 sequence is CASRTLQGKNEKLFF. CDR3 bases: TGTGCCAGCAGAACCCTACAGGGGAAGAATGAAAAACTGTTTTTT.

This clone was counted a single time. The V gene is TRBV28, the J gene TRBJ2-5; TRBD1 matches 8 bases. The CDR3 extends over 15 amino acids. The trim removed 4 bases at V and 3 bases at J, leaving 7 bases unmatched. Looked up from germline, CDR1 is MDHEN and CDR2 is SYDVKM. DNA of the CDR3: TGTGCCAGCAGTTCTCCCGGACAGGGAGAAGAGACCCAGTACTTC. It encodes CASSSPGQGEETQYF.

The chain is built from TRBV15 and TRBJ2-7; D possibly corresponds to TRBD2 (5 bases). The length of the CDR3 is 16 residues. Germline V lookup: CDR1 LNHNV, CDR2 YYDKDF (reference sequence). Between the trimmed V and J ends, which lost 0 bases and 0 bases, there was a span of 12 bases. CDR3 in amino acids: CATSREGSLSSYEQYF. The CDR3 DNA reads as TGTGCCACCAGCAGAGAAGGGAGCCTCAGCTCCTACGAGCAGTACTTC.

The rearrangement links TRBV28 to TRBJ2-7, with no clear D. V lost 3 bases and J lost 2, with 11 bases in between. Looked up from germline, CDR1 is MDHEN and CDR2 is SYDVKM. This CDR3 spans 14 amino acids. The CDR3, as DNA: TGTGCCAGCAGTTTGGGCAGGACCACCTACGAGCAGTACTTC. Translating it yields CASSLGRTTYEQYF. Full variable domain (missing parts from reference TRBV28 and TRBJ2-7): DVKVTQSSRYLVKRTGEKVFLECVQDMDHENMFWYRQDPGLGLRLIYFSYDVKMKEKGDIPEGYSVSREKKERFSLILESASTNQTSMYLCASSLGRTTYEQYFGPGTRLTVT.

The chain carries TRBV11-2 and TRBJ2-1; D gene ambiguous. This CDR3 has 16 amino acids. V dropped 2 bases and J dropped 0 bases, with 11 bases sitting between them. Germline-derived CDR1 and CDR2 are SGHAT and FQNNGV. The CDR3 DNA follows: TGTGCCAGCAGCTTACTTGAAATCAGCTCCTACAATGAGCAGTTCTTC. It codes for CASSLLEISSYNEQFF.

Of note for this clone: Other DNA sequences from this sample encode an identical CDR3 as well. The chain couples TRBV30 to TRBJ1-5; the D gene is possibly TRBD1 (5 bases). Germline loops: CDR1 GTSNPN, CDR2 SVGIG (reference sequence). This CDR3 is 13 amino acids long. Trimming cost V 3 bases and J 4 bases, with 10 bases left between them. The DNA for the CDR3 is TGTGCCTGGAGCCGGCAGGGAAATCAGCCCCAGCATTTT. It specifies CAWSRQGNQPQHF.

V usage is TRBV7-2 and J usage is TRBJ2-2; a weak D match, TRBD2 (5 bases). CDR1 is SGHTA, CDR2 FQGNSA, per germline. The CDR3 consists of 17 residues. Trimming removed 2 bases from V and 2 bases from J, with 15 bases in between. The CDR3 sequence: CASSLWTTGINTGELFF. The DNA for the CDR3 is TGTGCCAGCAGCTTATGGACCACCGGGATAAACACCGGGGAGCTGTTTTTT.

The chain carries TRBV27 and TRBJ2-1, with 8 bases aligning to TRBD2. V was clipped by 6 bases and J by 2 bases; unmatched bases: 9. The V gene's germline CDR1 is MNHEY and CDR2 SMNVEV (reference sequence). The CDR3 runs to 16 residues. The CDR3 nucleotides are TGTGCCAGCAGACCCCAGCGCGGGAGGCCCTACAATGAGCAGTTCTTC. This translates into CASRPQRGRPYNEQFF.

The CDR3 DNA reads as TGTGCCAGCAGCTCCCGCGGGGAAAAACTGTTTTTT. It codes for CASSSRGEKLFF. This chain joins TRBV13 and TRBJ1-4; D uncertain. Germline values: CDR1 PRHDT, CDR2 FYEKMQ (reference sequence). The V gene lost 4 bases and the J gene lost 8 bases, with 8 bases spanning the gap. This CDR3 is built from 12 residues.

The J gene is TRBJ2-2, the V gene TRBV10-3; TRBD1 aligns across 7 bases. The CDR3 spans 17 residues. V trimming: 4 bases; J trimming: 6 bases; junction bases outside the gene matches: 14. CDR1 is ENHRY, CDR2 SYGVKD, per germline. In DNA, the CDR3 is TGTGCCATCAGTGGTAGACAGGGAAAGGCCACCCCCGGGGAGCTGTTTTTT. Translation: CAISGRQGKATPGELFF.